This T cell receptor (beta chain) was obtained from a study of OX40 agonist ivuxolimab in advanced cancers. Looking at the study overall: A mean age of around 60 years, range roughly 20 to 79, was recorded, and about 83% were male. Findings of the study overall: The study found that CD8+ T cells averaged more expanded clones than CD4+. Partial responders receiving 0.1-3.0 mg/kg showed among the lowest clonal expansion.

Sequencing was performed with immunoSEQ multiplex PCR; in TCRdb, only in-frame clones are kept and a portion is missing. The sample has about 80,000 clones, roughly four fifths seen once. The CDR3 has 15 residues. With 1 base clipped from V and 11 bases from J, the junction kept 13 bases outside the gene matches. The germline gives CDR1 SGHAT, CDR2 FQNNGV. In the case of this clone: Its antigen is still unknown.

The chain joins TRBV11-2 to TRBJ2-5; 7 nucleotides agree with TRBD2. The source was CD4+ or CD8+ T cells sorted from blood, collected in a trial of the OX40 agonist ivuxolimab. This sequence was found in an adult with an advanced solid tumor such as melanoma, head and neck, liver or kidney cancer. The CDR3 loop is CASSLGYGGVREQYF. CDR3 DNA: TGTGCCAGCAGCTTAGGTTATGGGGGGGTGAGGGAGCAGTACTTC. Supplemented by reference TRBV11-2 and TRBJ2-5, the full variable domain reads EAGVAQSPRYKIIEKRQSVAFWCNPISGHATLYWYQQILGQGPKLLIQFQNNGVVDDSQLPKDRFSAERLKGVDSTLKIQPAKLEDSAVYLCASSLGYGGVREQYFGPGTRLLVL.